Reported below is one T cell receptor (beta chain). There is no known antigen for this receptor. Per-nucleotide qualities are absent, and no much larger clonotype sits a single base away. TCRbeta CDR3 regions were amplified from genomic DNA by means of the immunoSEQ Assay, a bias-controlled multiplex PCR. The original pipeline was this. Within the assay, amplification of reference gene primers was used to estimate how many nucleated cells each sample contained. To quantify the absolute abundance of each unique TCRbeta CDR3 rearrangement, sequence reads were collapsed and filtered. Productive Simpson clonality was computed per sample as the square root of Simpson's diversity index over productive rearrangements. TCRdb mirrors the immuneACCESS table, restricted to in-frame sequences. Some clones are absent from its copies; in checked studies, under half trace to an unresolved V gene, and the reason for the others is unknown. V and J calls and clone size are given by that table; D and trimming were obtained from the DNA. The sample table contains hundreds of thousands of clones; only one count was recorded for roughly nine tenths of them. The ten top clones hold around 2.7% of the sample.

Participants in the prospective study were enrolled through a virtual design, were aged roughly 18 to 100 years, and lived in some 24 United States geographic areas. To assign participants to cohorts, the prospective study relied on clinical history that participants themselves reported in a screening survey and a study questionnaire. Recovered participants in ImmuneRACE Cohort 3 were defined as having two consecutive negative NP/OP PCR tests, clearance from a healthcare professional, or resolution of symptoms. Mobile phlebotomists in the prospective study collected whole blood, serum and a nasopharyngeal or oropharyngeal swab from every participant. Over a roughly two-month period, participants in the prospective study had the option of providing additional blood draws and questionnaires. Prospective study blood samples were shipped either frozen or at room temperature before DNA extraction. Per the germline V gene, SGHRS is the CDR1 and YFSETQ is the CDR2. Reading from cysteine to phenylalanine, the CDR3 counts 16 amino acids. Solely the CDR3 DNA is kept, with 48 bases framed from the first base. For this chain, trimming is 4 bases at the V end and 1 base at the J end, and the number of junction bases without a gene match is 6.

The data stem from a study of blood T cell repertoires in COVID-19 (TCRdb year 2020). At the level of the whole study: Samples covering the acute and convalescent phases of COVID-19 were provided by collaborators in the United States, Italy and Spain. The material from the prospective study consisted of cDNA or gDNA derived from T cells, B-cell-depleted T cells, or PBMCs. Deeply sampled blood TCRbeta repertoires from subjects exposed to, actively infected with, or recovered from COVID-19 were included in the dataset. The repertoires were made available in a free public database intended to serve as a resource for research on the immune response to SARS-CoV-2. Samples were obtained from the ongoing ImmuneRACE study (first 160 participants) and from 1,254 subjects provided by 6 global collaborators. A de-identified subject ID, COVID-19 status, age in years and sex were almost always included in the sample metadata. HLA class I and class II types, where available, came from metadata supplied by the sample provider rather than from assay-based typing. Broader findings and caveats from the paper: The amount of clinical and demographic metadata varied by source and participant and was provided uncurated.

The chain is assembled from TRBV5-1 and TRBJ2-7; 12 bases in the middle match TRBD1. This clonotype was sampled from a man in his 60s who had recovered from COVID-19. The sample was PBMCs or T cells enriched from blood (not recorded which). Here the CDR3 is given as CASSRGQGARSYEQYF. The sequenced DNA: TGCGCCAGCAGCAGGGGACAGGGGGCGAGGTCCTACGAGCAGTACTTC.